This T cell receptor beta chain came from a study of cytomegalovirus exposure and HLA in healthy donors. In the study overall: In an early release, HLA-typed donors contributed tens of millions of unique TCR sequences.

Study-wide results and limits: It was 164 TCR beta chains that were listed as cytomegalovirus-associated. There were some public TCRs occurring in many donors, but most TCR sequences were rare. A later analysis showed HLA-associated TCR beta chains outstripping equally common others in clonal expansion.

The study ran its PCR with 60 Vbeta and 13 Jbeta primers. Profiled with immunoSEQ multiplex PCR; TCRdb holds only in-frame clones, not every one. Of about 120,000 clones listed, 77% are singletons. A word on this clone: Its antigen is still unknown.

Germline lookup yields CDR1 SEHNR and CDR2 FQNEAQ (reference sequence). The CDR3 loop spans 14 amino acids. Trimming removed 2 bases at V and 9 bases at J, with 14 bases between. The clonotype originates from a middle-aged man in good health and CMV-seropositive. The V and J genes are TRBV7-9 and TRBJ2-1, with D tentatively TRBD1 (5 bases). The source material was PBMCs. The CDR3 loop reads CASSLRGSSAEQFF. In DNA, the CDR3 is TGTGCCAGCAGCTTAAGGGGATCCTCGGCTGAGCAGTTCTTC.